The following is a T cell receptor (beta chain) sequence with its context. Its specificity is not known. At one boundary the junction diverges from the germline segment, which might be a read error. This record belongs to a study of metastatic and nonmetastatic thyroid tumors. Study results and limitations: The study reportedly found significantly higher TCR beta diversity in malignant thyroid tumors than benign nodules, in blood and tumor.

Via MiXCR, TCRdb re-called the PCR reads. The sample contains just over 7,500 clones, 25% to 30% of which appear only once. Thyroid surgery was performed in patients who had received no treatment beforehand. Sequenced: adjacent normal tissue. This receptor was obtained from a female donor with papillary thyroid cancer or a benign thyroid nodule (not recorded which). Some clones in this sample may be carry-over from other donors' samples.

Written as DNA, the CDR3 is TGTGCCCGGAGTCCAACAGGTGAAAAACTGTTTTTT. As protein: CARSPTGEKLFF. The rearrangement joins TRBV30 to TRBJ1-4, with D possibly matching TRBD1 (5 bases). The CDR3 runs to 12 residues. CDR1 is GTSNPN, CDR2 SVGIG, per germline (reference sequence).